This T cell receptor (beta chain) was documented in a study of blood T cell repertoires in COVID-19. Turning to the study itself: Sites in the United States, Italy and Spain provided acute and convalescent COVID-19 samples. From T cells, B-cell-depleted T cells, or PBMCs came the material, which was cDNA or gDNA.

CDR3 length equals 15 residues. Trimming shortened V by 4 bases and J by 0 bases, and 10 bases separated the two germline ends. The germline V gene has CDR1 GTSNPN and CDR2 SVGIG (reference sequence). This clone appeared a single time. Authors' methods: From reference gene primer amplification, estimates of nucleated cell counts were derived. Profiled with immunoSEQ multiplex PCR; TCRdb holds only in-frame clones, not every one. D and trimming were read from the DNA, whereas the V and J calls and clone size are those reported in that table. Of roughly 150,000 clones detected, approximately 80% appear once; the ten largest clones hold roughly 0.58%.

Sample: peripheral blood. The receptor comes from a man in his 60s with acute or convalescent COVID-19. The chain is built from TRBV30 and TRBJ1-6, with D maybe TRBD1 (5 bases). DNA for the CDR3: TGTGCCTGGACAGGGTCCCGCTCCTATAATTCACCCCTCCACTTT. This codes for CAWTGSRSYNSPLHF.